One sample yielded the 27 T cell receptor beta chains listed below, sequenced in a study of cytomegalovirus exposure and HLA in healthy donors. In the PCR, 60 Vbeta and 13 Jbeta primers were used. The repertoire was sequenced with immunoSEQ multiplex PCR; TCRdb's copy has only in-frame clones and lacks some. Its table records under 95,000 clones. Sequencing used PBMCs. The receptors were gathered from a man aged 18 to 30 in good health and CMV-seropositive.

This chain joins TRBV6-5 and TRBJ2-7; TRBD2 might be the D (6 bases). Germline V gene sequence: CDR1 MNHEY, CDR2 SVGAGI. This CDR3 spans 15 amino acids. V dropped 6 bases and J dropped 0 bases, with 15 bases sitting between them. The chain's CDR3 is CASRGGHRSSYEQYF. DNA of the CDR3: TGTGCCAGCAGGGGAGGACACAGGAGCTCCTACGAGCAGTACTTC.

The CDR3 region has the DNA TGTGCCAGCAGTCCGGCTGACAGGAGAAATGAAAAACTGTTTTTT. This codes for CASSPADRRNEKLFF. This chain links TRBV28 with TRBJ1-4; D might be TRBD1 (6 bases). Germline CDR1 and CDR2: MDHEN and SYDVKM. This CDR3 is built from 15 residues. With 5 bases removed from V and 5 bases from J, the gap between germline ends came to 15 bases.

The CDR3 bases are TGTGCCAGCAGCTTAGACAGGGGATGGTACGAGCAGTACTTC. This gives the protein CASSLDRGWYEQYF. V and J are TRBV11-2 and TRBJ2-7, with TRBD1 as a possible D gene (6 bases). V shed 0 bases and J shed 4 bases, with 10 bases lying between them. Germline CDR1 and CDR2: SGHAT and FQNNGV. This CDR3 has 14 residues. The full variable domain, with the rest looked up from reference TRBV11-2 and TRBJ2-7, is EAGVAQSPRYKIIEKRQSVAFWCNPISGHATLYWYQQILGQGPKLLIQFQNNGVVDDSQLPKDRFSAERLKGVDSTLKIQPAKLEDSAVYLCASSLDRGWYEQYFGPGTRLTVT.

The V gene is TRBV7-9, the J gene TRBJ2-3; a possible D gene is TRBD2 (7 bases). In germline, CDR1 is SEHNR, CDR2 FQNEAQ (reference sequence). The CDR3 totals 16 residues. Deletions cut 3 bases from V and 2 bases from J, with 15 bases between. The CDR3 loop is CASSFSSGGATDTQYF. DNA for the CDR3: TGTGCCAGCAGCTTCTCTTCGGGGGGCGCCACAGATACGCAGTATTTT.

This chain links TRBV4-2 with TRBJ1-3; tentative D call: TRBD1 (6 bases). Germline loops: CDR1 LGHNA, CDR2 YNFKEQ. V was trimmed by 4 bases and J by 2 bases, leaving 15 bases between them. The CDR3 covers 16 residues. The CDR3 sequence: CASSLTSQGAGNTIYF. For the CDR3, the DNA is TGTGCCAGCAGCCTGACATCACAGGGCGCTGGAAACACCATATATTTT.

The chain links TRBV10-3 to TRBJ2-1, with 11 positions matching TRBD2. Germline-derived CDR1 and CDR2 are ENHRY and SYGVKD. V lost 0 bases, J lost 7 bases, and 8 bases stayed unmatched. CDR3 length: 17 residues. DNA for the CDR3: TGTGCCATCAGTGAGTCGTCCCCTAGCGGGAGGACTAATGAGCAGTTCTTC. Protein: CAISESSPSGRTNEQFF.

The V gene is TRBV11-2, the J gene TRBJ2-7, with TRBD2 matching 11 bases. The CDR3 is made up of 19 amino acids. V lost 1 base, J lost 3 bases, and 14 bases stayed unmatched. In germline, CDR1 is SGHAT, CDR2 FQNNGV. The CDR3 here is CASSLGQSWAGLAVYEQYF. The DNA of the CDR3 is TGTGCCAGCAGCTTAGGTCAGTCGTGGGCGGGACTAGCGGTCTACGAGCAGTACTTC.

The chain is built from TRBV4-1 and TRBJ2-2; 10 nucleotides line up with TRBD1. V lost 3 bases and J lost 5; bases outside the gene matches: 3. The CDR3 has 15 amino acids. Germline CDR1 is MGHRA and CDR2 is YSYEKL. The CDR3 sequence is CASSHRDRGTGELFF. The CDR3 DNA is TGCGCCAGCAGCCATCGGGACAGGGGAACCGGGGAGCTGTTTTTT.

The rearrangement links TRBV28 to TRBJ2-5; maybe TRBD1 (6 bases). The germline CDR1 and CDR2 sequences are MDHEN and SYDVKM. V shed 10 bases and J shed 4 bases, with 19 bases lying between them. The CDR3 sequence is 14 residues long. The CDR3 nucleotides are TGTGCCACCTCCCCGTGGGGGCCGGGAGAGACCCAGTACTTC. Its protein is CATSPWGPGETQYF.

The chain employs TRBV6-4 and TRBJ1-1, with D possibly matching TRBD1 (5 bases). V was pared by 6 bases and J by 0 bases, with 11 bases between. This CDR3 contains 14 residues. The germline gives CDR1 MRHNA, CDR2 SNTAGT. Written as DNA, the CDR3 is TGTGCCAGCAGGCTAACAGGTATGAACACTGAAGCTTTCTTT. Its translation: CASRLTGMNTEAFF.

The V and J genes are TRBV27 and TRBJ2-1; TRBD2 matches at 15 bases. The V segment lost 5 bases and the J segment 7 bases; nucleotides outside the gene matches: 6. Germline V gives CDR1 MNHEY, CDR2 SMNVEV (reference sequence). This CDR3 spans 16 amino acids. The CDR3 spells CASSTRGTSGRNEQFF. In DNA form, the CDR3 reads TGTGCCAGCAGTACGCGAGGGACTAGCGGGAGGAATGAGCAGTTCTTC.

The rearrangement links TRBV6-6 to TRBJ2-1, with 10 bases lining up with TRBD2. The germline gives CDR1 MNHNY, CDR2 SVGAGI (reference sequence). This CDR3 spans 14 amino acids. The V gene end was trimmed by 4 bases and the J gene end by 7 bases; junction bases not matched to a gene: 4. CDR3 coding DNA: TGTGCCAGCAGTTCCGGGACTAGCGCTAATGAGCAGTTCTTC. Translating it yields CASSSGTSANEQFF.

J is TRBJ1-5 and V is TRBV15, with D maybe TRBD1 (5 bases). The CDR3 consists of 15 residues. Germline loops: CDR1 LNHNV, CDR2 YYDKDF (reference sequence). Trimming pared 1 base from V and 4 bases from J, leaving 11 bases between. The CDR3 loop is CATSRAAGRNQPQHF. CDR3 DNA sequence: TGTGCCACCAGCAGAGCGGCAGGGAGGAATCAGCCCCAGCATTTT.

This chain connects TRBV5-1 to TRBJ2-3, with 9 positions matching TRBD2. V was clipped by 4 bases and J by 2 bases; unmatched bases: 17. CDR1 and CDR2 from the germline V gene are SGHRS and YFSETQ. The CDR3 is made up of 19 amino acids. The CDR3 protein is CASSHLPSSGVGVTDTQYF. For the CDR3, the DNA is TGCGCCAGCAGCCACCTACCCTCTAGCGGGGTAGGGGTCACAGATACGCAGTATTTT.

The chain has TRBV7-9 and TRBJ2-7; perhaps TRBD2 as D (5 bases). The V end lost 5 bases, the J end lost 3 bases, and 17 bases lay between the germline ends. Germline V lookup: CDR1 SEHNR, CDR2 FQNEAQ (reference sequence). The CDR3 is made up of 15 amino acids. Here the CDR3 DNA reads TGTGCCAGCAGCCCGGGAAGGGCCCACCTCTACGAGCAGTACTTC. This translates into CASSPGRAHLYEQYF.

This sequence joins TRBV28 and TRBJ1-1, with D unresolved. CDR3 length: 11 residues. With 7 bases removed from V and 2 bases from J, the gap between germline ends came to 5 bases. Germline V lookup: CDR1 MDHEN, CDR2 SYDVKM. CDR3 sequence (DNA): TGTGCCAGCACCTCTAACACTGAAGCTTTCTTT. Its protein is CASTSNTEAFF.

The CDR3 DNA follows: TGTGCCAGCAGTGTAGGACAGAGGCACGAGCAGTACTTC. Its translation is CASSVGQRHEQYF. V is TRBV2 and J is TRBJ2-7; D perhaps matches TRBD1 (6 bases). The V gene lost 4 bases and the J gene lost 5 bases, with 12 bases spanning the gap. Germline V gives CDR1 SNHLY, CDR2 FYNNEI. The CDR3 is 13 residues long.

The chain couples TRBV7-8 to TRBJ1-1; D perhaps matches TRBD1 (5 bases). The ends were cut back, 3 bases at V and 1 base at J, with 9 bases in the middle. The CDR3 runs 14 residues. Germline V gives CDR1 SGHVS, CDR2 FQNEAQ. The CDR3 here is CASSFSRENTEAFF. In DNA form, the CDR3 reads TGTGCCAGCAGCTTTTCCAGGGAGAACACTGAAGCTTTCTTT.

The chain combines TRBV6-1 with TRBJ1-1; 7 bases match TRBD1. Germline V lookup: CDR1 MNHNS, CDR2 SASEGT. Trimming at V came to 10 bases and at J to 3 bases, leaving 11 bases not matched to a gene. The CDR3 loop spans 14 amino acids. CDR3 amino acids: CATYEGAADTEAFF. The DNA for the CDR3 is TGTGCCACGTACGAGGGGGCGGCGGACACTGAAGCTTTCTTT.

V usage is TRBV6-1 and J usage is TRBJ1-2; 7 nucleotides agree with TRBD1. This CDR3 spans 14 amino acids. V trimming: 2 bases; J trimming: 4 bases; junction bases outside the gene matches: 4. Germline loops: CDR1 MNHNS, CDR2 SASEGT. The CDR3 region has the DNA TGTGCCAGCAGTGAACCGCAGGGGGGCTATGGCTACACCTTC. Its protein is CASSEPQGGYGYTF.

The chain links TRBV7-2 to TRBJ2-7, with D perhaps matching TRBD1 (5 bases). The CDR3 covers 15 residues. In germline, CDR1 is SGHTA, CDR2 FQGNSA. V dropped 6 bases and J dropped 2 bases, with 17 bases sitting between them. DNA of the CDR3: TGTGCCAGCAGTCCACGCCAAACAGGAACCTACGAGCAGTACTTC. It is translated as CASSPRQTGTYEQYF.

The rearrangement joins TRBV5-1 to TRBJ1-2; D may be TRBD1 (5 bases). The length of the CDR3 is 15 residues. Trimming cost V 0 bases and J 2 bases, with 11 bases left between them. Germline CDR1 is SGHRS and CDR2 is YFSETQ. CDR3 region: CASSLARRANYGYTF. The CDR3 DNA follows: TGCGCCAGCAGCTTGGCCCGCAGGGCGAACTATGGCTACACCTTC.

The chain couples TRBV27 to TRBJ2-7; the D gene is possibly TRBD2 (7 bases). The germline gives CDR1 MNHEY, CDR2 SMNVEV (reference sequence). CDR3 length: 16 amino acids. Trimming took off 3 bases at V and 5 bases at J, with 20 bases between the two ends. The CDR3 DNA follows: TGTGCCAGCAGTTTGAGGGGGGGGACACAGTTGGACGAGCAGTACTTC. This encodes CASSLRGGTQLDEQYF.

The rearrangement joins TRBV6-5 to TRBJ2-2; D remains ambiguous. With 4 bases removed from V and 0 bases from J, the gap between germline ends came to 9 bases. Germline CDR1 MNHEY, CDR2 SVGAGI. This CDR3 has 15 amino acids. CDR3 nucleotides: TGTGCCAGCAGTTCGAGGAGAACGAACACCGGGGAGCTGTTTTTT. Translation gives CASSSRRTNTGELFF.

This chain links TRBV19 with TRBJ2-7; TRBD1 is a possible D gene (6 bases). CDR1 is LNHDA, CDR2 SQIVND, per germline (reference sequence). The V end was cut by 3 bases, the J end by 2 bases, with 17 bases between. The CDR3 loop spans 16 amino acids. The CDR3 region has the DNA TGTGCCAGTAGTATTACTAGATCAGGGGCCACCTACGAGCAGTACTTC. This translates into CASSITRSGATYEQYF.

V is TRBV28 and J is TRBJ1-2; D not resolved. V was pared by 5 bases and J by 3 bases, with 7 bases between. CDR1 is MDHEN, CDR2 SYDVKM, per germline. The CDR3 runs to 12 residues. For the CDR3, the DNA is TGTGCCAGCAGTCTAAAGTACTATGGCTACACCTTC. Translated, it gives CASSLKYYGYTF.

The J gene is TRBJ2-6, the V gene TRBV7-2, with TRBD2 matching over 7 bases. V trimming: 8 bases; J trimming: 0 bases; junction bases outside the gene matches: 10. CDR3 size: 17 residues. Germline values: CDR1 SGHTA, CDR2 FQGNSA. CDR3 DNA: TGTGCCAGCCCCCCCATGGGGGGGAGCTCTGGGGCCAACGTCCTGACTTTC. Translation gives CASPPMGGSSGANVLTF.